The TCR beta chain under discussion was sequenced for a study of T cell responses to AZD1222 COVID-19 vaccine. Using immunoSEQ multiplex PCR, the repertoire was profiled, and TCRdb retains in-frame clones only, with some absent. The profile shows 120,000 to 150,000 clones, 90% of them singletons. Germline V lookup: CDR1 MGHRA, CDR2 YSYEKL. The CDR3 consists of 13 residues. V trimming: 5 bases; J trimming: 4 bases; junction bases outside the gene matches: 3. The specimen comprised peripheral blood, sampled on day 0 of AZD1222 vaccination. The V and J genes are TRBV4-1 and TRBJ1-2, with 8 bases identical to TRBD1. The clonotype originates from an adult in good health. The CDR3 reads CASSEGQGYGYTF. CDR3 nucleotide sequence: TGCGCCAGCAGCGAAGGACAGGGCTATGGCTACACCTTC.